The T cell receptor beta chain under discussion was sequenced for a study of T cells in Graves' hyperthyroidism and ophthalmopathy. Study-level information: Staff took peripheral blood when the initial diagnosis was made, before any treatment began.

On this clonotype: The antigen remains undetermined.

Points from the study as a whole: Peripheral blood also featured most of the thyroid clonotypes expanded above 0.001.

Trimming took 8 bases from V and 7 from J; bases not matched to a gene: 10. Germline-derived CDR1 and CDR2 are DFQATT and SNEGSKA (reference sequence). The CDR3 runs to 12 residues. The TCR beta CDR3 regions underwent amplification using RNA transcripts as the source. The TCR CDR3 was amplified in a first-round RT-PCR using the HTBI primer set. Each CDR3 protein gets one entry after TCRdb re-called the multiplex PCR reads with MiXCR. The data hold about 840,000 distinct CDR3 sequences, with over 35% observed a single time. Graves' hyperthyroidism was deemed stable absent ophthalmopathy progression within 18 months. Hyperthyroidism, newly diagnosed and lasting under 2 months, affected patients aged 18 to 65.

The genes are TRBV20-1 and TRBJ2-5; TRBD1 matches at 7 bases. The sample taken for sequencing was blood. This receptor was obtained from a man aged 18-30 years with Graves' hyperthyroidism. The CDR3 nucleotides are TGCAGTTCCGACAGGGAAGGGGGGACCCAGTACTTC. Its translation is CSSDREGGTQYF.